One and the same sample provided the 29 T cell receptor beta chains below, sequenced in a study of blood T cell repertoires in COVID-19. Sequencing used immunoSEQ multiplex PCR; TCRdb keeps in-frame clones, though not all of them. The table records a few hundred thousand clones, around 92% of them present only once. The sequenced sample consisted of peripheral blood. Receptors originate from a woman aged 30 to 39 with COVID-19, enrolled during active disease.

The chain carries TRBV19 and TRBJ1-1; TRBD1 might be the D (5 bases). Per germline, CDR1 LNHDA and CDR2 SQIVND (reference sequence). This CDR3 is 16 amino acids long. V was clipped by 5 bases and J by 0 bases, with 16 bases between them. Here the CDR3 DNA reads TGTGCCAGTAGTCAGCATTTCCGGGGGATGAACACTGAAGCTTTCTTT. Protein product: CASSQHFRGMNTEAFF. Looking up the rest from reference TRBV19 and TRBJ1-1 gives the full variable domain: DGGITQSPKYLFRKEGQNVTLSCEQNLNHDAMYWYRQDPGQGLRLIYYSQIVNDFQKGDIAEGYSVSREKKESFPLTVTSAQKNPTAFYLCASSQHFRGMNTEAFFGQGTRLTVV.

The V call is TRBV28, the J call TRBJ2-5, with 9 bases lining up with TRBD2. The CDR3 totals 17 residues. V lost 5 bases to trimming and J lost 5 bases; unmatched junction nucleotides: 15. Germline V gene sequence: CDR1 MDHEN, CDR2 SYDVKM. The CDR3 nucleotides are TGTGCCAGCAGTGCCCAGGAGGGTAGCGGGAGTTATGAGACCCAGTACTTC. Encoded protein: CASSAQEGSGSYETQYF.

The chain uses TRBV5-8 and TRBJ2-3; no clear D gene. Trimming left V 0 bases short and J 2 bases short, with 10 bases between. Germline loops: CDR1 SGHTS, CDR2 YDEGEE. The CDR3 is 15 residues long. The CDR3 region has the DNA TGTGCCAGCAGCTTGGAAGCGACGGTCACAGATACGCAGTATTTT. It yields the protein CASSLEATVTDTQYF.

The CDR3 sequence is CASSPPGTSGSGAYNEQFF. In DNA form, the CDR3 reads TGTGCCAGCTCACCACCGGGGACTAGCGGGAGCGGGGCCTACAATGAGCAGTTCTTC. The rearrangement links TRBV18 to TRBJ2-1; 14 nucleotides line up with TRBD2. Losses at the gene ends were 0 bases for V and 2 bases for J; bases not matched to a gene: 6. The CDR3 contains 19 residues. Germline CDR1 KGHSH, CDR2 LQKENI. The entire variable domain, with the rest obtained from reference TRBV18 and TRBJ2-1, is as follows: NAGVMQNPRHLVRRRGQEARLRCSPMKGHSHVYWYRQLPEEGLKFMVYLQKENIIDESGMPKERFSAEFPKEGPSILRIQQVVRGDSAAYFCASSPPGTSGSGAYNEQFFGPGTRLTVL.

The chain is built from TRBV6-5 and TRBJ2-7; 11 bases match TRBD2. The CDR3 runs to 15 residues. The V segment lost 2 bases and the J segment 5 bases; nucleotides outside the gene matches: 5. Germline V gene data show CDR1 as MNHEY and CDR2 as SVGAGI. CDR3 in DNA: TGTGCCAGCAGTTACGGACTAGCGGGTTTCCACGAGCAGTACGTC. Translated: CASSYGLAGFHEQYV.

The chain combines TRBV5-5 with TRBJ1-4; 9 positions match TRBD1. This CDR3 has 18 amino acids. The germline CDR1 and CDR2 sequences are SGHKS and YYEKEE (reference sequence). V was pared by 4 bases and J by 3 bases, with 13 bases of the junction left unmatched. CDR3 coding DNA: TGTGCCAGCAGCACGGAACAGGGGGCAGTGGCTTCTAATGAAAAACTGTTTTTT. It specifies CASSTEQGAVASNEKLFF.

The rearrangement joins TRBV16 to TRBJ1-2, with TRBD1 matching 7 bases. This CDR3 has 14 amino acids. Per the germline V gene, CDR1 is KGHSY and CDR2 is FQNENV. J lost 6 bases, V lost 2 bases, and 6 bases had no gene match. CDR3 region: CASSQISGGDGYTF. Written as DNA, the CDR3 is TGTGCCAGCAGCCAAATTTCAGGGGGAGATGGCTACACCTTC.

On this clone itself: A read error may account for a junction end that differs from germline. The chain uses TRBV7-7 and TRBJ2-7; 10 bases are a match to TRBD2. Germline V gene lookup returns CDR1 SSHAT and CDR2 FNYEAQ (reference sequence). This CDR3 is 15 amino acids long. CDR3 protein: CASSLEAGGQYEQYF. The DNA for the CDR3 is TGTGCTAGCAGCTTAGAAGCGGGGGGGCAGTACGAGCAGTACTTC.

The rearrangement joins TRBV10-3 to TRBJ2-7; 7 bases fit TRBD1. The CDR3 spans 13 residues. The ends lost 2 bases at V and 6 bases at J; junction bases unmatched: 4. Germline CDR1 is ENHRY and CDR2 is SYGVKD. The CDR3 bases are TGTGCCATCAGTGAGGAGACAGGGCTCGAGCAGTACTTC. This gives the protein CAISEETGLEQYF.

This clone was counted a single time. The rearrangement links TRBV2 to TRBJ1-2; D gene unclear. Germline CDR1 is SNHLY and CDR2 is FYNNEI. The CDR3 spans 12 residues. The V gene lost 1 base and the J gene lost 4 bases, with 4 bases spanning the gap. The chain's CDR3 is CASSEGGYGYTF. CDR3 DNA sequence: TGTGCCAGCAGTGAAGGAGGCTATGGCTACACCTTC.

This chain links TRBV2 with TRBJ1-6, with TRBD1 matching over 7 bases. The CDR3 runs to 15 residues. Germline CDR1 and CDR2: SNHLY and FYNNEI. Losses at the gene ends were 1 base for V and 7 bases for J; bases not matched to a gene: 4. CDR3 residues: CASSEETGWNSPLHF. The DNA of the CDR3 is TGTGCCAGCAGTGAAGAGACAGGGTGGAATTCACCCCTCCACTTT.

This rearrangement joins TRBV4-3 to TRBJ1-1; D uncertain. Deletions cut 0 bases from V and 1 base from J, with 6 bases between. This CDR3 spans 14 amino acids. Germline assignment: CDR1 LGHNA and CDR2 YSLEER. The CDR3: CASSQDHGNTEAFF. CDR3 sequence (DNA): TGCGCCAGCAGCCAAGATCACGGGAACACTGAAGCTTTCTTT.

V usage is TRBV18 and J usage is TRBJ1-6; D is possibly TRBD1 (6 bases). V was clipped by 3 bases and J by 10 bases, with 16 bases between them. There are 15 residues in the CDR3. CDR1 KGHSH and CDR2 LQKENI come from the germline V gene. Here the CDR3 reads CASSPMGTSPSPLHF. CDR3 sequence (DNA): TGTGCCAGCTCACCGATGGGGACAAGTCCCTCACCCCTCCACTTT.

This clone showed up just a few times. The V call is TRBV4-1, the J call TRBJ1-5, with 10 nucleotides matching TRBD1. The CDR3 sequence is 16 residues long. Looked up from germline, CDR1 is MGHRA and CDR2 is YSYEKL. Trimming removed 2 bases from V and 7 bases from J; junction bases left unmatched: 8. Here the CDR3 reads CASSQPTGGQGQPQHF. DNA of the CDR3: TGCGCCAGCAGCCAACCGACAGGGGGCCAAGGGCAGCCCCAGCATTTT.

The V gene is TRBV4-1, the J gene TRBJ2-4; no clear D gene. This CDR3 has 18 amino acids. Germline CDR1 reads MGHRA; CDR2 reads YSYEKL. V lost 0 bases and J 1 base, leaving 16 bases between the germline ends. The CDR3 here is CASSQERLAARAKNIQYF. The CDR3 DNA is TGCGCCAGCAGCCAAGAGCGCTTAGCCGCTCGCGCCAAAAACATTCAGTACTTC.

CDR3 residues: CASSRTSDAVYNEQFF. CDR3 coding DNA: TGTGCCAGCAGCCGTACTAGCGATGCTGTCTACAATGAGCAGTTCTTC. V usage is TRBV28 and J usage is TRBJ2-1; 7 positions agree with TRBD2. J gave up 3 bases and V 6 bases, and 11 bases lay outside the gene matches. This CDR3 is built from 16 residues. Germline V CDR1 and CDR2: MDHEN, SYDVKM.

The J gene is TRBJ1-2, the V gene TRBV7-2, with D possibly being TRBD1 (5 bases). Germline V gene sequence: CDR1 SGHTA, CDR2 FQGNSA. Deletions cut 1 base from V and 3 bases from J, with 9 bases between. The CDR3 runs to 14 residues. CDR3 nucleotides: TGTGCCAGCAGCTTAGTCGAGACAGACTATGGCTACACCTTC. Protein sequence: CASSLVETDYGYTF.

The V call is TRBV5-1, the J call TRBJ1-6, with TRBD1 as a possible D gene (6 bases). The CDR3 covers 15 residues. Germline CDR1 SGHRS, CDR2 YFSETQ. V was clipped by 6 bases and J by 5 bases, with 15 bases between them. The CDR3 coding sequence is TGCGCCAGCAATGAGGACAGCGCCGATAATTCACCCCTCCACTTT. As protein: CASNEDSADNSPLHF.

V is TRBV5-6 and J is TRBJ1-1, with D unclear. This CDR3 has 14 residues. Per the germline V gene, CDR1 is SGHDT and CDR2 is YYEEEE. V lost 1 base, J lost 4 bases, and 11 bases lay in between. The CDR3 reads CASSLLGSGTEAFF. The CDR3 coding sequence is TGTGCCAGCAGCTTGCTCGGGTCGGGCACTGAAGCTTTCTTT.

This sequence joins TRBV10-3 and TRBJ2-7, with D perhaps TRBD1 (5 bases). The CDR3 covers 11 residues. V lost 4 bases and J lost 6, with 7 bases in between. The germline V gene has CDR1 ENHRY and CDR2 SYGVKD. For the CDR3, the DNA is TGTGCCATCAGTGCAGGGTTCGAGCAGTACGTC. Amino acids: CAISAGFEQYV.

CDR3 amino acids: CASSLKRRRTYEQYF. The CDR3 nucleotides are TGTGCCAGCAGTTTAAAGAGACGGAGAACCTACGAGCAGTACTTC. The chain uses TRBV28 and TRBJ2-7; no definite D call. The CDR3 totals 15 residues. Trimming removed 2 bases from V and 2 bases from J, with 13 bases in between. Germline values: CDR1 MDHEN, CDR2 SYDVKM.

The chain is built from TRBV19 and TRBJ2-7; 9 bases fit TRBD1. Losses at the gene ends were 3 bases for V and 3 bases for J; bases not matched to a gene: 3. This CDR3 spans 14 amino acids. Germline values: CDR1 LNHDA, CDR2 SQIVND (reference sequence). The CDR3 nucleotides read TGTGCCAGTAGTATGGGACAGGGTGACTACGAGCAGTACTTC. It yields the protein CASSMGQGDYEQYF.

V and J are TRBV11-2 and TRBJ1-3; 7 nucleotides match TRBD1. Looked up from germline, CDR1 is SGHAT and CDR2 is FQNNGV. The CDR3 extends over 17 amino acids. V was pared by 0 bases and J by 1 base, with 6 bases of the junction left unmatched. CDR3 sequence (DNA): TGTGCCAGCAGCTTAGACAGGGGGTCTACGTCTGGAAACACCATATATTTT. Amino acid sequence: CASSLDRGSTSGNTIYF.

The chain has TRBV5-4 and TRBJ1-2; D possibly corresponds to TRBD1 (5 bases). CDR1 and CDR2 (germline): SGHNT, YYREEE (reference sequence). Trimming removed 2 bases from V and 4 bases from J, with 6 bases in between. The length of the CDR3 is 12 residues. The CDR3 reads CASSFRAYGYTF. The CDR3 coding sequence is TGTGCCAGCAGCTTCAGGGCCTATGGCTACACCTTC. Based on the CDR3 plus reference TRBV5-4 and TRBJ1-2, the full variable domain is ETGVTQSPTHLIKTRGQQVTLRCSSQSGHNTVSWYQQALGQGPQFIFQYYREEENGRGNFPPRFSGLQFPNYSSELNVNALELDDSALYLCASSFRAYGYTFGSGTRLTVV.

The rearrangement uses TRBV9 and TRBJ2-3, with 10 bases matching TRBD1. CDR1 SGDLS and CDR2 YYNGEE come from the germline V gene. The CDR3 has 16 amino acids. V shed 2 bases, J shed 3 bases, and the junction held 6 bases outside the gene matches. CDR3: CASSVGTGAVTDTQYF. The CDR3 bases are TGTGCCAGCAGCGTGGGGACAGGGGCAGTGACAGATACGCAGTATTTT.

The V call is TRBV15, the J call TRBJ2-7; D is perhaps TRBD1 (6 bases). V lost 0 bases and J 2 bases, leaving 14 bases between the germline ends. This CDR3 comprises 16 residues. From germline, CDR1 is LNHNV and CDR2 YYDKDF (reference sequence). CDR3 nucleotides: TGTGCCACCAGCAGAGATCCCACGACAGGACCCTACGAGCAGTACGTC. This gives the protein CATSRDPTTGPYEQYV.

The V gene is TRBV9, the J gene TRBJ1-6, with D tentatively TRBD1 (5 bases). The CDR3 extends over 13 amino acids. The V and J ends lost 3 bases and 7 bases respectively, with 8 bases between them. Germline loops: CDR1 SGDLS, CDR2 YYNGEE. The DNA for the CDR3 is TGTGCCAGCAGCGAGGGGCGGAATTCACCCCTCCACTTT. It specifies CASSEGRNSPLHF.

This chain uses TRBV6-5 with TRBJ1-3; 7 bases line up with TRBD1. The CDR3 spans 15 residues. The ends lost 6 bases at V and 2 bases at J; junction bases unmatched: 7. The V gene's germline CDR1 is MNHEY and CDR2 SVGAGI. CDR3 sequence reads: CASRANRGTGNTIYF. The CDR3 bases are TGTGCCAGCAGAGCGAACAGGGGTACTGGAAACACCATATATTTT.

The chain has TRBV5-1 and TRBJ1-1, with D maybe TRBD1 (6 bases). Between the trimmed V and J ends, which lost 0 bases and 11 bases, there was a span of 8 bases. There are 11 residues in the CDR3. The germline V gene has CDR1 SGHRS and CDR2 YFSETQ. CDR3 bases: TGCGCCAGCAGCTTGGAGGGGGAGGCTTTCTTT. It is translated as CASSLEGEAFF.